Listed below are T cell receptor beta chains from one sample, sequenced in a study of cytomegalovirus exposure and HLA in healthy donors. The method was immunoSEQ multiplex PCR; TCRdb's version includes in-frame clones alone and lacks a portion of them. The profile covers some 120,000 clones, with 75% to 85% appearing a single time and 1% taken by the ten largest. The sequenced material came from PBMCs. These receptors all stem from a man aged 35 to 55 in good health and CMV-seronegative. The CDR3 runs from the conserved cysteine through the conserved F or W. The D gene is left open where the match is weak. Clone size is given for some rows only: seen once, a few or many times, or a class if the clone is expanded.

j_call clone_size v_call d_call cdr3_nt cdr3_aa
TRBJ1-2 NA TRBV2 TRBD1 TGTGCCAGCACCCTACGGGGACAGGGGCATGGCTACACCTTC CASTLRGQGHGYTF
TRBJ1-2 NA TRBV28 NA TGTGCCAGCAGTTTGCCAGGTGATGGCTACACCTTC CASSLPGDGYTF
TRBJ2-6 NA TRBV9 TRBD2 TGTGCCAGCAGCAAGGGAGGGACTGGGGCCAACGTCCTGACTTTC CASSKGGTGANVLTF
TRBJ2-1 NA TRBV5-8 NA TGTGCCAGCAGCTCCAGATCCAATGAGCAGTTCTTC CASSSRSNEQFF
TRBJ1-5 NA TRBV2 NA TGTGCCAGCAGTGAAGTCGGGGAAAATCAGCCCCAGCATTTT CASSEVGENQPQHF
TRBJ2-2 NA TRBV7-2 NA TGTGCCAGCAGTAGAGCGGGTCCTTGGGAGCTGTTTTTT CASSRAGPWELFF
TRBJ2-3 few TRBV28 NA TGTGCCAGCAACACAGCCAACACAGATACGCAGTATTTT CASNTANTDTQYF
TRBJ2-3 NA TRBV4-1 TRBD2 TGCGCCAGCAGCCAAGTAGGCGGGAGTCACACAGATACGCAGTATTTT CASSQVGGSHTDTQYF
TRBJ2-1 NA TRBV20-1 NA TGCAGTGCTAGAACCTATAATGAGCAGTTCTTC CSARTYNEQFF
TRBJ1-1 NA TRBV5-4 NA TGTGCCAGCAGCTTGGGGGTGCCAGGGAACACTGAAGCTTTCTTT CASSLGVPGNTEAFF
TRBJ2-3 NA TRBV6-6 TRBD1 TGTGCCAGCAGTTACTCAGGGGGCTCAGATACGCAGTATTTT CASSYSGGSDTQYF
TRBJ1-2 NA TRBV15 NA TGTGCCACCAGCAGAGGTCCTCACAGGGACTATGGCTACACCTTC CATSRGPHRDYGYTF
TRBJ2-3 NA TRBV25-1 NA TGTGCCAGCAGCCTCGCGGGGTTAACAGATACGCAGTATTTT CASSLAGLTDTQYF
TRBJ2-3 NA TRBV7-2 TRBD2 TGTGCCAGCAGCGGGAAGCGGGGTAGAACAGATACGCAGTATTTT CASSGKRGRTDTQYF
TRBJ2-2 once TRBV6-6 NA TGTGCCAGCGCAGGGTGGGTCGGGGAGCTGTTTTTT CASAGWVGELFF